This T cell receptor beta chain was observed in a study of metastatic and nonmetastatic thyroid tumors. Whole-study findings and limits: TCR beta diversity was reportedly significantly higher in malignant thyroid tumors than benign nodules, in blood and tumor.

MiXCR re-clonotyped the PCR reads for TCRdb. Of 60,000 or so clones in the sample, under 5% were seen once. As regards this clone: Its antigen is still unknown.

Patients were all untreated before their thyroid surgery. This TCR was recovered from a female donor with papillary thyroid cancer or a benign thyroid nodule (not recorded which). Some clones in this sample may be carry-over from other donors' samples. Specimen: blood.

Written as DNA, the CDR3 is TGTGCCAGCAGTTACTCGAGGTCGGCCGGCACCTCCTACGAGCAGTACTTC. It yields the protein CASSYSRSAGTSYEQYF. J is TRBJ2-7 and V is TRBV6-2 or TRBV6-3, with D uncertain. Germline V gene lookup returns CDR1 MNHEY and CDR2 SVGEGT. The CDR3 spans 17 residues. Trimming removed 0 bases at V and 0 bases at J, with 15 bases between.